A single sample is the source of the 13 T cell receptor beta chains below, sequenced in a study of cytomegalovirus exposure and HLA in healthy donors. PCR was performed using 60 Vbeta and 13 Jbeta primers. Data came from immunoSEQ multiplex PCR; TCRdb stores just in-frame clones and leaves some out. The sample has some 180,000 clones; more than 70% are singletons. Material: PBMCs. These TCRs come from a man in his forties or fifties in good health and CMV-seropositive.

This chain joins TRBV28 and TRBJ1-2, with a possible D match to TRBD1 (6 bases). Between the trimmed V and J ends, which lost 6 bases and 8 bases, there was a span of 16 bases. This CDR3 has 13 residues. The V gene's germline CDR1 is MDHEN and CDR2 SYDVKM. In DNA, the CDR3 is TGTGCCAGCAGCCCCCCAGGGGAACGGGGCTACACCTTC. This codes for CASSPPGERGYTF.

The chain uses TRBV5-1 and TRBJ1-2; 8 bases are a match to TRBD1. CDR1 is SGHRS, CDR2 YFSETQ, per germline. After removal of 0 bases from V and 6 bases from J, the junction contained 10 bases not matched to a gene. There are 16 residues in the CDR3. Here the CDR3 reads CASSLEGQAFEDGYTF. CDR3 nucleotides: TGCGCCAGCAGCTTGGAGGGACAGGCCTTCGAGGATGGCTACACCTTC.

The CDR3 DNA is TGTGCCAGCAGCTTAGGAGGACAGGGGAATTCACCCCTCCACTTT. This sequence encodes CASSLGGQGNSPLHF. V is TRBV7-9 and J is TRBJ1-6; TRBD1 aligns across 9 bases. Trimming at V came to 1 base and at J to 7 bases, leaving 2 bases not matched to a gene. The CDR3 consists of 15 residues. Germline V gene lookup returns CDR1 SEHNR and CDR2 FQNEAQ (reference sequence).

This chain connects TRBV6-1 to TRBJ2-5; TRBD2 might be the D (7 bases). This CDR3 is built from 13 residues. Trimming shortened V by 0 bases and J by 11 bases, and 13 bases separated the two germline ends. Germline V gene lookup returns CDR1 MNHNS and CDR2 SASEGT. The CDR3 DNA sequence: TGTGCCAGCAGTGAAGCGAGGGGGGGGACACAGTACTTC. Translating it yields CASSEARGGTQYF.

The rearrangement joins TRBV28 to TRBJ2-7; 8 bases map to TRBD1. This CDR3 comprises 14 residues. Losses at the gene ends were 11 bases for V and 2 bases for J; bases not matched to a gene: 11. Germline CDR1 and CDR2: MDHEN and SYDVKM. As DNA, the CDR3 is TGTGCCGCAACGCGAGGACAGGGAACCTACGAGCAGTACTTC. Translation gives CAATRGQGTYEQYF.

The V call is TRBV6-1, the J call TRBJ2-7, with D possibly TRBD1 on 5 matching bases. Trimming took off 7 bases at V and 0 bases at J, with 10 bases between the two ends. CDR1 and CDR2 from the germline V gene are MNHNS and SASEGT. This CDR3 spans 13 amino acids. The CDR3 protein is CASTGADSYEQYF. In DNA form, the CDR3 reads TGTGCCAGCACTGGGGCGGACTCCTACGAGCAGTACTTC.

The chain's CDR3 is CASSQANRVYEQYF. DNA of the CDR3: TGTGCCAGCAGCCAAGCAAACAGGGTCTACGAGCAGTACTTC. This chain uses TRBV14 with TRBJ2-7; D might be TRBD1 (6 bases). The germline V and J ends were trimmed by 1 base and 3 bases, with 10 bases remaining between them. Germline V gives CDR1 SGHDN, CDR2 FVKESK. CDR3 length: 14 amino acids.

The chain recombines TRBV9 with TRBJ2-7; 16 bases are a match to TRBD2. J gave up 5 bases and V 4 bases, and 12 bases lay outside the gene matches. Germline V lookup: CDR1 SGDLS, CDR2 YYNGEE. The CDR3 covers 18 residues. DNA for the CDR3: TGTGCCAGCAGCCCTTCCGGGACTAGCGGGAGGGCCGATCACGAGCAGTACTTC. It is translated as CASSPSGTSGRADHEQYF.

In this sample, this clone turned up once. V usage is TRBV5-1 and J usage is TRBJ2-7; D is undetermined. V was cut by 4 bases and J by 3 bases, with 5 bases left in between. In germline, CDR1 is SGHRS, CDR2 YFSETQ. This CDR3 spans 11 amino acids. The CDR3 DNA follows: TGCGCCAGCAGCCAGAACTACGAGCAGTACTTC. It encodes CASSQNYEQYF.

This clone was counted between two and nine times. The chain uses TRBV7-2 and TRBJ1-2; the D gene is possibly TRBD1 (6 bases). Per germline, CDR1 SGHTA and CDR2 FQGNSA. V lost 5 bases, J lost 6 bases, and 22 bases lay in between. The CDR3 has 16 amino acids. In DNA, the CDR3 is TGTGCCAGCAGCAGAAGGCGACAGGACCTGTCAGATGGCTACACCTTC. Translated, it gives CASSRRRQDLSDGYTF.

This clone was counted a few times. The rearrangement links TRBV28 to TRBJ2-1; possibly TRBD1 for D (7 bases). The CDR3 has 14 residues. The germline V gene encodes CDR1 MDHEN and CDR2 SYDVKM. V shed 1 base and J shed 12 bases, with 16 bases lying between them. The CDR3 DNA reads as TGTGCCAGCAGTTTATTTGGTCAGGGGGGAAGGCAGTTCTTC. It yields the protein CASSLFGQGGRQFF.

As regards this clone: The same CDR3 can be traced to other DNA sequences in this sample. The V gene is TRBV5-1, the J gene TRBJ1-2; D is unresolved. In germline, CDR1 is SGHRS, CDR2 YFSETQ. Trimming took off 3 bases at V and 3 bases at J, with 12 bases between the two ends. The CDR3 extends over 14 amino acids. CDR3 loop: CASSSGGGDYGYTF. The CDR3 coding sequence is TGCGCCAGCAGCTCGGGCGGAGGTGACTATGGCTACACCTTC.

This clone was seen just once. The chain couples TRBV7-9 to TRBJ1-1, with D perhaps matching TRBD1 (5 bases). Germline assignment: CDR1 SEHNR and CDR2 FQNEAQ (reference sequence). V dropped 5 bases and J dropped 0 bases, with 7 bases sitting between them. The length of the CDR3 is 13 residues. The CDR3 region is CASSKGMNTEAFF. Here the CDR3 DNA reads TGTGCCAGCAGCAAGGGGATGAACACTGAAGCTTTCTTT.